Below are 20 T cell receptor beta chains sequenced from a single sample in a study of shared T cell receptors in the human thymus. Assay used: immunoSEQ multiplex PCR; TCRdb lists only in-frame clones, some missing. Here the sample spans roughly 410,000 clones, just under 95% being singletons. Sequenced sample: thymocytes. The receptors here all came from a human donor.

The J gene is TRBJ1-1, the V gene TRBV28, with TRBD1 identical over 7 bases. From germline, CDR1 is MDHEN and CDR2 SYDVKM. The CDR3 sequence is 15 residues long. The V segment lost 3 bases and the J segment 10 bases; nucleotides outside the gene matches: 14. This chain's CDR3 is CASSLGKQGRRVAFF. Here the CDR3 DNA reads TGTGCCAGCAGTTTGGGAAAACAGGGGAGAAGGGTAGCTTTCTTT.

This clone was seen a single time. The chain employs TRBV11-2 and TRBJ2-7, with D unclear. Trimming took off 0 bases at V and 1 base at J, with 16 bases between the two ends. Germline CDR1 is SGHAT and CDR2 is FQNNGV. This CDR3 is built from 17 residues. The chain's CDR3 is CASSLEADPGRSYEQYF. DNA for the CDR3: TGTGCCAGCAGCTTAGAGGCGGACCCTGGTAGGTCCTACGAGCAGTACTTC.

This sequence joins TRBV5-1 and TRBJ2-3; possibly TRBD1 or TRBD2 for D (6 bases each). V was pared by 5 bases and J by 1 base, with 17 bases between. Germline V gene data show CDR1 as SGHRS and CDR2 as YFSETQ. This CDR3 spans 16 amino acids. CDR3 DNA: TGCGCCAGCAGTCCGACAGGACTATGCCGCACAGATACGCAGTATTTT. Translating it yields CASSPTGLCRTDTQYF.

The chain uses TRBV27 and TRBJ2-7, with 9 bases fitting TRBD1. With 6 bases clipped from V and 2 bases from J, the junction kept 11 bases outside the gene matches. CDR3 size: 16 residues. Germline CDR1 and CDR2: MNHEY and SMNVEV (reference sequence). The CDR3 protein is CASSPNDRGSPYEQYF. The CDR3 nucleotides are TGTGCCAGCAGCCCAAACGACAGGGGGTCGCCCTACGAGCAGTACTTC.

This rearrangement joins TRBV5-1 to TRBJ2-7; TRBD2 matches at 8 bases. The CDR3 consists of 16 residues. Per the germline V gene, CDR1 is SGHRS and CDR2 is YFSETQ. V lost 7 bases and J lost 0; bases outside the gene matches: 12. In DNA form, the CDR3 reads TGCGCCAGCGGCCGCGGGGGGCGACGATTCTCCTACGAGCAGTACTTC. Protein product: CASGRGGRRFSYEQYF.

Written as DNA, the CDR3 is TGTGCCAGCTCACCAGGGGCGGGCGTATCCTACGAGCAGTACTTC. Protein: CASSPGAGVSYEQYF. This rearrangement joins TRBV18 to TRBJ2-7; tentatively, D is TRBD1 or TRBD2 (5 bases each). The germline V gene encodes CDR1 KGHSH and CDR2 LQKENI. The CDR3 is 15 amino acids. Trimming took 2 bases from V and 1 from J, leaving 12 bases between them.

This clone was recorded only once. The chain recombines TRBV6-5 with TRBJ1-2, with 9 bases lining up with TRBD1. The CDR3 is 14 residues long. The V gene's germline CDR1 is MNHEY and CDR2 SVGAGI. Germline trimming cut 5 bases from V and 8 bases from J; bases unmatched to any gene: 9. The CDR3 DNA follows: TGTGCCAGCAGTCCGGGACAGGGAAACGGGGGCTACACCTTC. Translation: CASSPGQGNGGYTF.

This chain links TRBV28 with TRBJ1-1; D unclear. Germline CDR1 MDHEN, CDR2 SYDVKM. V was trimmed by 3 bases and J by 1 base, leaving 3 bases between them. CDR3 length: 12 residues. CDR3: CASSLENTEAFF. DNA for the CDR3: TGTGCCAGCAGTTTGGAGAACACTGAAGCTTTCTTT.

This sequence joins TRBV6-1 and TRBJ1-1; D is possibly TRBD1 (6 bases). Trimming stripped 8 bases from V and 4 bases from J, with 14 bases between. CDR1 and CDR2 from the germline V gene are MNHNS and SASEGT. The CDR3 runs to 13 residues. The chain's CDR3 is CASPPGGATEAFF. DNA for the CDR3: TGTGCCAGCCCCCCGGGGGGGGCCACTGAAGCTTTCTTT.

J is TRBJ2-1 and V is TRBV4-2; possibly TRBD1 for D (6 bases). The ends were cut back, 1 base at V and 2 bases at J, with 15 bases in the middle. This CDR3 contains 17 residues. CDR1 and CDR2 (germline): LGHNA, YNFKEQ. The CDR3 region is CASSQGAGTPTYNEQFF. CDR3 nucleotide sequence: TGTGCCAGCAGCCAAGGGGCAGGGACACCTACCTACAATGAGCAGTTCTTC.

This sequence joins TRBV4-2 and TRBJ2-7, with D hard to call. Germline CDR1 and CDR2: LGHNA and YNFKEQ. The CDR3 runs 12 residues. The ends were cut back, 1 base at V and 3 bases at J, with 4 bases in the middle. The CDR3 nucleotides read TGTGCCAGCAGCCAAGTTAGCTACGAGCAGTACTTC. Translated: CASSQVSYEQYF.

The gene calls are TRBV4-1 and TRBJ1-5; D perhaps matches TRBD1 (5 bases). The germline V gene encodes CDR1 MGHRA and CDR2 YSYEKL. This CDR3 has 18 residues. Trimming took off 5 bases at V and 1 base at J, with 21 bases between the two ends. CDR3 in amino acids: CASSSNLKGSTSNQPQHF. The CDR3 bases are TGCGCCAGCAGCTCTAATTTAAAGGGGTCTACAAGCAATCAGCCCCAGCATTTT.

This clone was seen just once. V is TRBV20-1 and J is TRBJ2-7; D could derive from TRBD1 or TRBD2 (6 bases each). The CDR3 covers 9 residues. Germline V lookup: CDR1 DFQATT, CDR2 SNEGSKA (reference sequence). CDR3 region: CSLRRGDSV. As DNA, the CDR3 is TGCAGTCTCCGGAGGGGGGACTCGGTC.

The chain carries TRBV2 and TRBJ2-2; 7 bases agree with TRBD2. Per the germline V gene, CDR1 is SNHLY and CDR2 is FYNNEI. The CDR3 totals 16 residues. V trimming: 4 bases; J trimming: 5 bases; junction bases outside the gene matches: 10. CDR3 coding DNA: TGTGCCAGCAGTGTGGCGGGAGATCTACCTACCGGGGAGCTGTTTTTT. This translates into CASSVAGDLPTGELFF.

This clone was detected once. The chain links TRBV7-2 to TRBJ1-1; TRBD1 might be the D (5 bases). The CDR3 length is 15 residues. Trimming left V 5 bases short and J 2 bases short, with 15 bases between. Germline CDR1 reads SGHTA; CDR2 reads FQGNSA. The CDR3 is CASSTAVGVNTEAFF. The CDR3 nucleotides read TGTGCCAGCAGCACCGCGGTGGGGGTCAACACTGAAGCTTTCTTT.

This clone has just one count. J is TRBJ2-2 and V is TRBV11-2; 13 bases match TRBD2. The germline V gene encodes CDR1 SGHAT and CDR2 FQNNGV. The CDR3 length is 16 residues. Trimming took 6 bases from V and 1 from J; bases not matched to a gene: 2. CDR3 DNA: TGTGCCAGCAGAGGGACTAGCGGGGAGAACACCGGGGAGCTGTTTTTT. Translated, it gives CASRGTSGENTGELFF.

The gene calls are TRBV11-2 and TRBJ1-2; 7 nucleotides agree with TRBD1. The CDR3 runs to 13 residues. V was clipped by 6 bases and J by 4 bases; unmatched bases: 5. Germline V gene sequence: CDR1 SGHAT, CDR2 FQNNGV. The DNA of the CDR3 is TGTGCCAGCAGTTTCGACAGGGTCTATGGCTACACCTTC. It specifies CASSFDRVYGYTF.

The chain carries TRBV28 and TRBJ1-5; D unclear. Germline V gene sequence: CDR1 MDHEN, CDR2 SYDVKM. The CDR3 length is 14 residues. V was shortened by 8 bases and J by 1 base, with 12 bases between the two germline ends. The CDR3 sequence: CASLPPYSNQPQHF. The CDR3 DNA sequence: TGTGCCAGCCTACCACCCTACAGCAATCAGCCCCAGCATTTT.

The chain is built from TRBV5-1 and TRBJ1-4; D unresolved. The V end lost 0 bases, the J end lost 8 bases, and 5 bases lay between the germline ends. The germline V gene encodes CDR1 SGHRS and CDR2 YFSETQ. The CDR3 is made up of 12 amino acids. CDR3: CASSLEREKLFF. CDR3 bases: TGCGCCAGCAGCTTGGAAAGGGAAAAACTGTTTTTT.

This chain links TRBV27 with TRBJ2-7; D not resolved. The CDR3 spans 12 residues. Germline CDR1 MNHEY, CDR2 SMNVEV (reference sequence). V shed 6 bases and J shed 5 bases, with 11 bases lying between them. The CDR3 nucleotides are TGTGCCAGCAGGCCTAGTCCCCACGAGCAGTACTTC. It specifies CASRPSPHEQYF.